The 11 T cell receptor beta chains below were found in one sample sequenced in a study of control samples from healthy donors and cancer patients. This table comes from immunoSEQ multiplex PCR, and its TCRdb copy is limited to in-frame clones, with some not included. The sample lists some 95,000 clones; roughly 92% were seen once. The source material was blood. All receptors come from a human donor in good health. The donor label of this sample is uncertain.

Comment on this clone: Other DNA sequences of this sample code for an identical CDR3. The V call is TRBV9, the J call TRBJ1-2; no firm D call. This CDR3 is 11 amino acids long. V gave up 3 bases and J gave up 4 bases, with 4 bases separating them. Per the germline V gene, CDR1 is SGDLS and CDR2 is YYNGEE. CDR3: CASSGGYGYTF. The CDR3 bases are TGTGCCAGCAGCGGCGGCTATGGCTACACCTTC.

V usage is TRBV6-1 and J usage is TRBJ1-1, with D uncertain. V dropped 1 base and J dropped 4 bases, with 10 bases sitting between them. Germline loops: CDR1 MNHNS, CDR2 SASEGT. The CDR3 has 14 amino acids. The CDR3, as DNA: TGTGCCAGCAGTGAAGTGCAGACTTTCACTGAAGCTTTCTTT. Amino acid sequence: CASSEVQTFTEAFF.

V gene TRBV18 combines with J gene TRBJ1-1; D ambiguous. V shed 3 bases and J shed 3 bases, with 11 bases lying between them. The germline gives CDR1 KGHSH, CDR2 LQKENI. This CDR3 has 14 amino acids. The CDR3 DNA reads TGTGCCAGCTCACCTGATGGCGGCTACACTGAAGCTTTCTTT. This codes for CASSPDGGYTEAFF.

V usage is TRBV5-5 and J usage is TRBJ1-5; 8 bases match TRBD1. The CDR3 runs to 16 residues. The junction had 12 bases not matched to a gene; V was cut back by 3 bases and J by 7 bases. Germline CDR1 SGHKS, CDR2 YYEKEE (reference sequence). This CDR3 reads CASSWGTTGGRQPQHF. In DNA, the CDR3 is TGTGCCAGCAGCTGGGGGACCACAGGGGGAAGGCAGCCCCAGCATTTT.

The rearrangement uses TRBV4-2 and TRBJ2-3; D gene uncertain. Germline CDR1 reads LGHNA; CDR2 reads YNFKEQ. This CDR3 has 15 residues. The V end lost 2 bases, the J end lost 4 bases, and 13 bases lay between the germline ends. CDR3 nucleotide sequence: TGTGCCAGCAGCCAAAGTCACGTTCTAGCAGATACGCAGTATTTT. As protein: CASSQSHVLADTQYF.

This chain links TRBV13 with TRBJ1-2, with 9 positions matching TRBD1. Trimming removed 4 bases from V and 8 bases from J; junction bases left unmatched: 2. The germline CDR1 and CDR2 sequences are PRHDT and FYEKMQ (reference sequence). The length of the CDR3 is 12 residues. DNA for the CDR3: TGTGCCAGCAGCTCTACAGGGGGCGGCTACACCTTC. Protein sequence: CASSSTGGGYTF. Based on the CDR3 plus reference TRBV13 and TRBJ1-2, the full variable domain is AAGVIQSPRHLIKEKRETATLKCYPIPRHDTVYWYQQGPGQDPQFLISFYEKMQSDKGSIPDRFSAQQFSDYHSELNMSSLELGDSALYFCASSSTGGGYTFGSGTRLTVV.

V usage is TRBV20-1 and J usage is TRBJ1-2; TRBD1 is a possible D gene (6 bases). The CDR3 runs to 11 residues. Trimming pared 6 bases from V and 8 bases from J, leaving 13 bases between. CDR1 and CDR2 from the germline V gene are DFQATT and SNEGSKA (reference sequence). In DNA form, the CDR3 reads TGCAGTGCGGTGGAAGGGGGGGGCTACACCTTC. Amino acid sequence: CSAVEGGGYTF.

The V gene is TRBV27, the J gene TRBJ1-1, with 8 bases lining up with TRBD1. V was clipped by 6 bases and J by 0 bases; unmatched bases: 6. The CDR3 totals 15 residues. In germline, CDR1 is MNHEY, CDR2 SMNVEV (reference sequence). The CDR3 reads CASSTGGGMNTEAFF. CDR3 nucleotides: TGTGCCAGCAGCACAGGGGGAGGGATGAACACTGAAGCTTTCTTT.

This chain links TRBV11-3 with TRBJ2-3; D perhaps matches TRBD2 (5 bases). V gave up 2 bases and J gave up 2 bases, with 23 bases separating them. In germline, CDR1 is SGHNT, CDR2 YENEEA. The CDR3 has 19 amino acids. The CDR3 DNA follows: TGTGCCAGCAGCTTACGAAGCGAGGGAAGTAGTTCGGTCACAGATACGCAGTATTTT. Its translation: CASSLRSEGSSSVTDTQYF.

The gene calls are TRBV7-9 and TRBJ2-2; D not certain. Trimming removed 5 bases from V and 3 bases from J, with 13 bases in between. There are 15 residues in the CDR3. CDR1 and CDR2 from the germline V gene are SEHNR and FQNEAQ (reference sequence). DNA of the CDR3: TGTGCCAGCAGCGTTTACTTGGGGTACACCGGGGAGCTGTTTTTT. Its protein product is CASSVYLGYTGELFF.

V gene TRBV30 combines with J gene TRBJ2-1, with D possibly TRBD1 on 6 matching bases. V was pared by 3 bases and J by 6 bases, with 24 bases between. The CDR3 runs 17 residues. CDR1 and CDR2 (germline): GTSNPN, SVGIG (reference sequence). DNA of the CDR3: TGTGCCTGGAGGGATCAGGGGCCTCGTTTTGGGAGCAATGAGCAGTTCTTC. This encodes CAWRDQGPRFGSNEQFF.